This T cell receptor (beta chain) was obtained from a study of CXCR3-negative and CXCR3-positive naive CD8 T cells. The authors prepared UMI-labeled TRB cDNA libraries by 5' RACE. For each CDR3 protein, TCRdb gives one entry from its re-call of the 5' RACE reads, without DNA. Its listing shows under 90,000 distinct CDR3 sequences. Points on this clonotype: What it binds is unknown.

Study-wide results and caveats: CXCR3-positive naive cells carried more hydrophobic TRB CDR3s than CXCR3-negative ones.

The CDR3 is 12 residues long. The germline gives CDR1 DFQATT, CDR2 SNEGSKA (reference sequence). The genes are TRBV20-1 and TRBJ1-5; there is no DNA to check the TCRdb D call of TRBD1. This TCR was recovered from a human donor in good health. Some clones in this sample may be carry-over from other donors' samples. The sample consisted of naive CXCR3+ CD8+ T cells from blood. Subset given: CD45RO-CCR7+CD27+CD95- naive CD8+ T cells expressing CXCR3 (TNR3+). The CDR3 reads CSARDGTGTQHF.